These 10 T cell receptor beta chains originate from one sample sequenced in a study of blood T cell repertoires in COVID-19. Profiling relied on immunoSEQ multiplex PCR, and the TCRdb table lists in-frame clones only, not all of them. The sample has about 130,000 clones; around nine tenths are singletons. Sequenced: peripheral blood. The receptors were gathered from a man aged 50 to 60 with active COVID-19.

V and J are TRBV5-6 and TRBJ1-5; 8 nucleotides match TRBD1. CDR3 length equals 16 residues. The germline gives CDR1 SGHDT, CDR2 YYEEEE. The junction had 10 bases not matched to a gene; V was cut back by 4 bases and J by 4 bases. For the CDR3, the DNA is TGTGCCAGCAGCCTCGGGACAGGCGGTAGGAATCAGCCCCAGCATTTT. This sequence encodes CASSLGTGGRNQPQHF.

J is TRBJ1-3 and V is TRBV30; no firm D call. With 0 bases removed from V and 0 bases from J, the gap between germline ends came to 12 bases. Germline V gene data show CDR1 as GTSNPN and CDR2 as SVGIG (reference sequence). The CDR3 has 16 residues. CDR3 DNA: TGTGCCTGGAGTGTAATGACACTTAGCTCTGGAAACACCATATATTTT. This encodes CAWSVMTLSSGNTIYF.

This chain links TRBV6-1 with TRBJ1-1; D gene unclear. The CDR3 contains 15 residues. Germline-derived CDR1 and CDR2 are MNHNS and SASEGT. V gave up 0 bases and J gave up 1 base, with 9 bases separating them. The CDR3 nucleotides are TGTGCCAGCAGTGAAGCCCATCGGAGGAACACTGAAGCTTTCTTT. This translates into CASSEAHRRNTEAFF.

The count of this clone is one. Different DNA sequences within this sample yield the same CDR3. The chain joins TRBV19 to TRBJ1-4, with 9 bases matching TRBD1. CDR1 LNHDA and CDR2 SQIVND come from the germline V gene (reference sequence). V was clipped by 5 bases and J by 5 bases; unmatched bases: 6. This CDR3 is built from 15 residues. CDR3 nucleotides: TGTGCCAGTAGTCCCGGGACAGGGATCAATGAAAAACTGTTTTTT. This gives the protein CASSPGTGINEKLFF.

The rearrangement links TRBV2 to TRBJ1-1, with a tentative D call TRBD1 (6 bases). The germline V gene encodes CDR1 SNHLY and CDR2 FYNNEI. V lost 7 bases and J lost 7, with 16 bases in between. The CDR3 runs to 13 residues. For the CDR3, the DNA is TGTGCCAGCAAGGGGCAGGGGACGAGTGAAGCTTTCTTT. Its translation: CASKGQGTSEAFF.

The V gene is TRBV11-3, the J gene TRBJ1-2; a weak D match, TRBD1 (6 bases). The CDR3 loop spans 12 amino acids. V was pared by 2 bases and J by 7 bases, with 8 bases between. Germline V lookup: CDR1 SGHNT, CDR2 YENEEA. Here the CDR3 DNA reads TGTGCCAGCAGCTTAAGGGGGACTGGCTACACCTTC. Its translation: CASSLRGTGYTF.

The rearrangement uses TRBV10-3 and TRBJ2-7; 10 bases map to TRBD1. The CDR3 length is 16 residues. From germline, CDR1 is ENHRY and CDR2 SYGVKD. The J segment lost 2 bases and the V segment lost 2 bases, leaving 6 bases of the junction unmatched. The DNA for the CDR3 is TGTGCCATCAGTGAGCCACCGGGACAGGGGACCTACGAGCAGTACTTC. Amino acids: CAISEPPGQGTYEQYF.

This chain links TRBV27 with TRBJ2-2; 7 bases fit TRBD2. CDR1 is MNHEY, CDR2 SMNVEV, per germline (reference sequence). The V gene end was trimmed by 4 bases and the J gene end by 4 bases; junction bases not matched to a gene: 6. CDR3 length: 15 amino acids. The CDR3 nucleotides are TGTGCCAGCAGTTGGGGGGGGATTACCACCGGGGAGCTGTTTTTT. Translation: CASSWGGITTGELFF.

This chain uses TRBV5-4 with TRBJ2-2; 8 nucleotides align to TRBD2. The CDR3 spans 17 residues. The germline V gene encodes CDR1 SGHNT and CDR2 YYREEE (reference sequence). V was clipped by 4 bases and J by 3 bases; unmatched bases: 11. The CDR3 nucleotides read TGTGCCAGCAGCCCGACTAGCGCCCTAGAGGACACCGGGGAGCTGTTTTTT. Translating it yields CASSPTSALEDTGELFF.

The gene calls are TRBV6-1 and TRBJ1-4; D is ambiguous. The CDR3 length is 16 residues. V lost 1 base and J lost 0, with 9 bases in between. Germline V gene lookup returns CDR1 MNHNS and CDR2 SASEGT. CDR3 residues: CASSEEIQPTNEKLFF. The CDR3 DNA sequence: TGTGCCAGCAGTGAAGAAATACAACCAACTAATGAAAAACTGTTTTTT.